This is a list of T cell receptor beta chains from one sample in a study of kidney transplant recipient with SARS-CoV-2 infection. TCRdb re-analysed the reads in MiXCR, keeping a single row per CDR3 protein. In the table there are 200,000 to 250,000 distinct CDR3 sequences, around 30% of which are singletons. The material was a blood sample, obtained at baseline and between days 110 and 120 from a kidney transplant recipient. Receptors originate from a male patient between 25 and 40 years old who had COVID-19 and was a kidney transplant recipient. The T cells may come from the graft donor. Both conserved end residues are part of each CDR3. The order of the fields is V gene, D gene, CDR3 length, clone size, J gene, CDR3 DNA, CDR3 protein. A D gene is named only where the DNA matches it firmly. Clone size appears in some rows only: once, few, many, or a class for an expanded clone.

V: TRBV9; D: .; length: 12; size: few; J: TRBJ1-1; DNA: TGTGCCAGCAGCCCGGACCACACTGAAGCTTTCTTT; CDR3: CASSPDHTEAFF
V: TRBV7-2; D: .; length: 14; size: many; J: TRBJ1-1; DNA: TGTGCCAGCAGCTTGACTAGCTCGAACACTGAAGCTTTCTTT; CDR3: CASSLTSSNTEAFF
V: TRBV14; D: .; length: 13; size: many; J: TRBJ1-5; DNA: TGTGCCAGCAGTCCGGCGGGGAATCAGCCCCAGCATTTT; CDR3: CASSPAGNQPQHF
V: TRBV25-1; D: .; length: 17; size: many; J: TRBJ1-2; DNA: TGTGCCAGCAGTATTCAGGTAGAACTGGGAAAGACCTATGGCTACACCTTC; CDR3: CASSIQVELGKTYGYTF
V: TRBV7-8; D: .; length: 17; size: few; J: TRBJ1-2; DNA: TGTGCCAGCAGCAAGCCTTCGTTTACCCGAAAGACCTATGGCTACACCTTC; CDR3: CASSKPSFTRKTYGYTF
V: TRBV12-3/TRBV12-4; D: .; length: 15; size: many; J: TRBJ2-5; DNA: TGTGCCAGCATCCGGGGGGCAGTCCCCCAAGAGACCCAGTACTTC; CDR3: CASIRGAVPQETQYF
V: TRBV18; D: .; length: 13; size: .; J: TRBJ2-3; DNA: TGTGCCTGCACGTCACTAGCCCTGGATACGCAGTGTTTT; CDR3: CACTSLALDTQCF
V: TRBV19; D: TRBD1; length: 15; size: .; J: TRBJ2-1; DNA: TGTGCCAGTAGGGGATTGACAGGGTTCTTCAATGAGCATTTCTTC; CDR3: CASRGLTGFFNEHFF
V: TRBV12-3/TRBV12-4; D: .; length: 17; size: many; J: TRBJ1-2; DNA: TGTGCCAGCAGTCACGTCATCACAGCAGGAAAGACCTATGGCTACACCTTC; CDR3: CASSHVITAGKTYGYTF
V: TRBV6-5; D: TRBD1; length: 14; size: many; J: TRBJ2-7; DNA: TGTGCCAGCATTTACAGGGGAATTCTGGACGAGCAGTACTTC; CDR3: CASIYRGILDEQYF
V: TRBV6-5; D: .; length: 16; size: many; J: TRBJ2-3; DNA: TGTGCCAGCAGTTACTCCTATTGGACTAGCACAGATACGCAGTATTTT; CDR3: CASSYSYWTSTDTQYF
V: TRBV12-5; D: .; length: 17; size: .; J: TRBJ1-2; DNA: TGTGCTAGTGGTCGAAGAGCTTTGCAGGGAAAGACCTATGGCTACACCTTC; CDR3: CASGRRALQGKTYGYTF
V: TRBV30; D: TRBD2; length: 15; size: .; J: TRBJ2-1; DNA: TGTGCCTGGAGCAATAGCGGGAGGGCCAGGGGTGAGCAGTTCTTC; CDR3: CAWSNSGRARGEQFF
V: TRBV28; D: .; length: 13; size: many; J: TRBJ1-1; DNA: TGTGCCAGCATCGTTGGGGGGAACACTGAAGCTTTCTTT; CDR3: CASIVGGNTEAFF
V: TRBV11-2; D: .; length: 15; size: many; J: TRBJ1-1; DNA: TGTGCCAGCAGCGCCCAACAGGCAGCAAACACTGAAGCTTTCTTT; CDR3: CASSAQQAANTEAFF
V: TRBV2; D: .; length: 13; size: few; J: TRBJ2-1; DNA: TGTGCCAGCAGTGAAAGGGGGGAGGGTGAGCAGTTCTTC; CDR3: CASSERGEGEQFF
V: TRBV5-3; D: .; length: 16; size: many; J: TRBJ1-2; DNA: TGTGCCAGAAAGCGGAAAGTGGTGAGAAAGACCTATGGCTACACCTTC; CDR3: CARKRKVVRKTYGYTF